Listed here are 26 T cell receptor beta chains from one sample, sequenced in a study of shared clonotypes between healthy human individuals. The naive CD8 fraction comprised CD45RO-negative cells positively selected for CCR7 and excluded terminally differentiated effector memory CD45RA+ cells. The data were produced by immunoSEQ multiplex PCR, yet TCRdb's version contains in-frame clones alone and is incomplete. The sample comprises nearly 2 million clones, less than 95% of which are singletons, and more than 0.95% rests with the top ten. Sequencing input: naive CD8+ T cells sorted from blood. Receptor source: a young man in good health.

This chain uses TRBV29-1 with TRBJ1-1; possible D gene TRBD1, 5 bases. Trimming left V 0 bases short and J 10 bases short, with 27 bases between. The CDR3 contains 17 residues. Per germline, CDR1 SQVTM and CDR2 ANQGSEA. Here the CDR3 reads CSVEDIGSQERLGRAFF. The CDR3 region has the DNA TGCAGCGTTGAAGATATAGGCAGCCAAGAGAGGTTGGGACGAGCTTTCTTT.

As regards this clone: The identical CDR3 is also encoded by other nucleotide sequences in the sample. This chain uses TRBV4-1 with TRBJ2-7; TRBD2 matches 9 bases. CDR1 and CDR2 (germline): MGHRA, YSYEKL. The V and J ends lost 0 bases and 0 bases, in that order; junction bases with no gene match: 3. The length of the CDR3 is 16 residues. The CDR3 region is CASSQDPGLASYEQYF. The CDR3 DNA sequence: TGCGCCAGCAGCCAAGATCCGGGACTAGCCTCCTACGAGCAGTACTTC.

The DNA of the CDR3 is TGTGCCAGCAGCTTAGGAGGGACTAGCGTCAATGAGCAGTTCTTC. As protein: CASSLGGTSVNEQFF. This chain links TRBV11-2 with TRBJ2-1; 10 bases fit TRBD2. Germline CDR1 and CDR2: SGHAT and FQNNGV. The CDR3 spans 15 residues. Trimming at V came to 1 base and at J to 6 bases, leaving 3 bases not matched to a gene.

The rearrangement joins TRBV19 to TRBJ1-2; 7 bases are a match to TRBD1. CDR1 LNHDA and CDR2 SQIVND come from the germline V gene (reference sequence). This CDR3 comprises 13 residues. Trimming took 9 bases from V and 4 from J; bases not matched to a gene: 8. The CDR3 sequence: CASGWDSPYGYTF. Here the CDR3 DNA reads TGTGCCAGCGGCTGGGACAGCCCCTATGGCTACACCTTC.

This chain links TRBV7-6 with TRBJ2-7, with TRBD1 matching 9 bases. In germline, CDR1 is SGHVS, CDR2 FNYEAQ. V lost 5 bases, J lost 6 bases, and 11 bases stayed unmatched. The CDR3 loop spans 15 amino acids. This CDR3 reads CASSRDREGLSEQYF. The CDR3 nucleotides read TGTGCCAGCAGCAGGGACAGGGAAGGTCTCAGCGAGCAGTACTTC.

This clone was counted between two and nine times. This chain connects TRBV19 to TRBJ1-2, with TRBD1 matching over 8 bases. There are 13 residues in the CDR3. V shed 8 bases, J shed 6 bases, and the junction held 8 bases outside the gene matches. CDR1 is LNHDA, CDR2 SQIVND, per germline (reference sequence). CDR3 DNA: TGTGCCAGTCGGACAGGGCTAGGGAATGGCTACACCTTC. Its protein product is CASRTGLGNGYTF.

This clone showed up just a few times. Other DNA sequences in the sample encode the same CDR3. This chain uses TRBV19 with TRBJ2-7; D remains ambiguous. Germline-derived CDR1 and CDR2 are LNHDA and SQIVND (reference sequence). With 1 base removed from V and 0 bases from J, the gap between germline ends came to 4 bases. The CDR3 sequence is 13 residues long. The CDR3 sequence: CASSIGPSYEQYF. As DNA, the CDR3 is TGTGCCAGTAGTATAGGGCCCTCCTACGAGCAGTACTTC.

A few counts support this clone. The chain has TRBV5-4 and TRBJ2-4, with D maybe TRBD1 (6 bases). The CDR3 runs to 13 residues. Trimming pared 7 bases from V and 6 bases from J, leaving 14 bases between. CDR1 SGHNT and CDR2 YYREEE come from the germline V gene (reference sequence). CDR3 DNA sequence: TGTGCCAGCGCCCTCTCGACAGGAAACATTCAGTACTTC. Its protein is CASALSTGNIQYF. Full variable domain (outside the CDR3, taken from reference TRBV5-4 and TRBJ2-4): ETGVTQSPTHLIKTRGQQVTLRCSSQSGHNTVSWYQQALGQGPQFIFQYYREEENGRGNFPPRFSGLQFPNYSSELNVNALELDDSALYLCASALSTGNIQYFGAGTRLSVL.

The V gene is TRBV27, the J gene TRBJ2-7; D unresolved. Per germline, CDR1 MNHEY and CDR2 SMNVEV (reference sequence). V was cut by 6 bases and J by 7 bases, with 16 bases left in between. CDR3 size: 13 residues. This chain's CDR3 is CASSTLPGMEQYF. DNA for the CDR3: TGTGCCAGCAGCACCCTGCCGGGTATGGAGCAGTACTTC.

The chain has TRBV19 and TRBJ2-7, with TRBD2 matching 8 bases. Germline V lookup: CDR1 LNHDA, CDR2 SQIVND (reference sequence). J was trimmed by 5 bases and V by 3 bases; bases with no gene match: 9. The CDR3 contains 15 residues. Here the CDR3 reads CASSMAREGPDEQYF. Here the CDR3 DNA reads TGTGCCAGTAGTATGGCTCGGGAGGGCCCCGACGAGCAGTACTTC.

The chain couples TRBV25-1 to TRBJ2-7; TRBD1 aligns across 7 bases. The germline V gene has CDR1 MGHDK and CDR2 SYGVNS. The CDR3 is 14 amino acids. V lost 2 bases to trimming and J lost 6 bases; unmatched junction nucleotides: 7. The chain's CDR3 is CASSETGEWSEQYF. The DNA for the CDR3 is TGTGCCAGCAGTGAAACAGGGGAGTGGTCCGAGCAGTACTTC.

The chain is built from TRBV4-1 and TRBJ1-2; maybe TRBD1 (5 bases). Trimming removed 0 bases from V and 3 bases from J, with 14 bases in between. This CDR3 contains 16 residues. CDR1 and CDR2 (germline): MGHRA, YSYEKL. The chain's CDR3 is CASSQDLALGDYGYTF. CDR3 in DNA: TGCGCCAGCAGCCAAGATCTGGCCCTAGGGGACTATGGCTACACCTTC.

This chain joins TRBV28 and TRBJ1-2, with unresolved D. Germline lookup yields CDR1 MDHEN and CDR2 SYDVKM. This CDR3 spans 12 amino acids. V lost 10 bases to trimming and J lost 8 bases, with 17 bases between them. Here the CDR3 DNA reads TGTGCCATCGAATCCGGGCCTTGGGGCTACACCTTC. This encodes CAIESGPWGYTF.

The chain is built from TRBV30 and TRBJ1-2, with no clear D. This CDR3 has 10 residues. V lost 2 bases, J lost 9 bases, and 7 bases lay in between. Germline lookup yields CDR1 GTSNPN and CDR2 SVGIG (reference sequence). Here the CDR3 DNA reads TGTGCCTGGAGTCCGGGAAGCTACACCTTC. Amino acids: CAWSPGSYTF.

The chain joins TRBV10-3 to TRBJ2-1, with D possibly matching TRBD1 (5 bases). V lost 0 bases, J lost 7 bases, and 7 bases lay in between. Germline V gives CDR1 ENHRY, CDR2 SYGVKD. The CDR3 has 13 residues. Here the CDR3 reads CAISESDTNEQFF. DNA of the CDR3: TGTGCCATCAGTGAGTCGGACACGAATGAGCAGTTCTTC.

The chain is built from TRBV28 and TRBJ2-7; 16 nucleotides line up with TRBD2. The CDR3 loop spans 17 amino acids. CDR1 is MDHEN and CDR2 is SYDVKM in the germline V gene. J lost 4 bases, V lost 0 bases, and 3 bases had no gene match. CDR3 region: CASSLWGLAGGPYEQYF. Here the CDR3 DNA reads TGTGCCAGCAGTTTATGGGGACTAGCGGGGGGGCCTTACGAGCAGTACTTC.

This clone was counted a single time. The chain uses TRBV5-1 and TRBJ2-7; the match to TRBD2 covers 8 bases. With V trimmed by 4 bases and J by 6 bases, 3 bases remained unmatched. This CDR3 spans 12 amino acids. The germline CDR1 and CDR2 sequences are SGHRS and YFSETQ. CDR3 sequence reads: CASSPGGAEQYF. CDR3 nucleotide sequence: TGCGCCAGCAGCCCGGGAGGGGCCGAGCAGTACTTC.

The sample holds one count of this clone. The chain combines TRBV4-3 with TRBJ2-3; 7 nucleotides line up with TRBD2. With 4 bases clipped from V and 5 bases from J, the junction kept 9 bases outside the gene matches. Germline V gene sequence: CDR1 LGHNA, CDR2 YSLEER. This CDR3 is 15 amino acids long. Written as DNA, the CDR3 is TGCGCCAGCAGCCGATTGACGGGAGGCGGAGATACGCAGTATTTT. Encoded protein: CASSRLTGGGDTQYF.

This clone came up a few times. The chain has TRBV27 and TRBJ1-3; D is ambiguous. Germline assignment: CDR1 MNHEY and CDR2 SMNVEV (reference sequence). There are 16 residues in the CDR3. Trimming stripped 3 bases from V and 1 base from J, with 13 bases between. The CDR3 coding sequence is TGTGCCAGCAGTTTGGTCAACGAGGGATCTGGAAACACCATATATTTT. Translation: CASSLVNEGSGNTIYF.

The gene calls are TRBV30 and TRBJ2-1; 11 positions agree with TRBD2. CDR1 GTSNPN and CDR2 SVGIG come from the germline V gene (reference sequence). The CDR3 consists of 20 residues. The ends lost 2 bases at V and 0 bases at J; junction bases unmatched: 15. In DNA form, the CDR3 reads TGTGCCTGGAGTTTCGAACTAGCGGGAGTTTCTAAATACTCCTACAATGAGCAGTTCTTC. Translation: CAWSFELAGVSKYSYNEQFF.

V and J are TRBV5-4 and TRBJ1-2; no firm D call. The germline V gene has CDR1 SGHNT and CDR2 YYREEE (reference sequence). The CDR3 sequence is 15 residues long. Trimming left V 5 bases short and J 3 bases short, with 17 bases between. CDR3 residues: CASRMSGGWDYGYTF. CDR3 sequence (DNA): TGTGCCAGCAGGATGAGCGGAGGTTGGGACTATGGCTACACCTTC.

The CDR3 loop reads CASTDRVQETQYF. The DNA of the CDR3 is TGTGCCAGCACCGACAGGGTACAAGAGACCCAGTACTTC. The chain has TRBV28 and TRBJ2-5, with TRBD1 matching over 7 bases. CDR3 length equals 13 residues. J lost 2 bases, V lost 7 bases, and 4 bases had no gene match. From germline, CDR1 is MDHEN and CDR2 SYDVKM. The whole variable domain, filled in from reference TRBV28 and TRBJ2-5, reads DVKVTQSSRYLVKRTGEKVFLECVQDMDHENMFWYRQDPGLGLRLIYFSYDVKMKEKGDIPEGYSVSREKKERFSLILESASTNQTSMYLCASTDRVQETQYFGPGTRLLVL.

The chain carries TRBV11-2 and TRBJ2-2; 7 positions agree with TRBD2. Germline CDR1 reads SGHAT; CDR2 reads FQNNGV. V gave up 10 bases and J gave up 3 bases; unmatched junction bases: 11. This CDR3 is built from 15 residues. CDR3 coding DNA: TGTGCCACGCCTCTCCGTGCGGGAGACACCGGGGAGCTGTTTTTT. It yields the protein CATPLRAGDTGELFF. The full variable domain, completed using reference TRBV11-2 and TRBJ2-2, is EAGVAQSPRYKIIEKRQSVAFWCNPISGHATLYWYQQILGQGPKLLIQFQNNGVVDDSQLPKDRFSAERLKGVDSTLKIQPAKLEDSAVYLCATPLRAGDTGELFFGEGSRLTVL.

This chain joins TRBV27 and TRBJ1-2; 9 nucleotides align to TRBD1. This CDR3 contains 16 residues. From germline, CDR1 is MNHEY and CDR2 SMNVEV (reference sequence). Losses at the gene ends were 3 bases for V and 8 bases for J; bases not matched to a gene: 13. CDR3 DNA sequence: TGTGCCAGCAGTTTCCGGGACAGGGTAAACACGGGGGGCTACACCTTC. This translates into CASSFRDRVNTGGYTF.

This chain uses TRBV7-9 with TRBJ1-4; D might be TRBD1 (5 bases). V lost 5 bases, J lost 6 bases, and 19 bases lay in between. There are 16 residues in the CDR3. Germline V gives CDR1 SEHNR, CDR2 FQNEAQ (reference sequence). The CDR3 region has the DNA TGTGCCAGCAGCGCCAAGGGGCCGTCCAGGGATGAAAAACTGTTTTTT. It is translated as CASSAKGPSRDEKLFF.

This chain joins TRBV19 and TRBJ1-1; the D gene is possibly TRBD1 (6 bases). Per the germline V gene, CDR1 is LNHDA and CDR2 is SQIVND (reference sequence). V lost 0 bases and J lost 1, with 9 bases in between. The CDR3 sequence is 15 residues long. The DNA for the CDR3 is TGTGCCAGTAGTATAGAGGGACACAAGAACACTGAAGCTTTCTTT. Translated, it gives CASSIEGHKNTEAFF. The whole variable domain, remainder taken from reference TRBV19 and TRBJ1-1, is DGGITQSPKYLFRKEGQNVTLSCEQNLNHDAMYWYRQDPGQGLRLIYYSQIVNDFQKGDIAEGYSVSREKKESFPLTVTSAQKNPTAFYLCASSIEGHKNTEAFFGQGTRLTVV.